These T cell receptor beta chains were read from a single sample in a study of T cell responses to AZD1222 COVID-19 vaccine. Some clones are missing from TCRdb's copy, which holds only in-frame ones; the method was immunoSEQ multiplex PCR. The sample records tens of thousands of clones, 70% to 90% being singletons. The source was peripheral blood, collected on day 0 of AZD1222 vaccination. The receptors originated from an adult in good health. The CDR3 runs from the conserved cysteine through the conserved F or W. A D gene is named only where the DNA matches it firmly. Expanded clones get a size class; other rows say once, few or many, or leave the size out.

cdr3_nt,cdr3_aa,j_call,d_call,clone_size,v_call
TGTGCCAGCAGTCCCCGACAGGGGGCTATTCAAGGCAATGAGCAGTTCTTC,CASSPRQGAIQGNEQFF,TRBJ2-1,TRBD1,once,TRBV28
TGTGCCAGCAGTGCTTTGCCTTCATACAATGAGCAGTTCTTC,CASSALPSYNEQFF,TRBJ2-1,.,.,TRBV28
TGCGCCAGCAGTGAGGGACAGTACTTAATCTCGGGGGCCAACGTCCTGACTTTC,CASSEGQYLISGANVLTF,TRBJ2-6,.,.,TRBV10-2
TGTGCCAGCAGCTTTGGAGGACTTGCCGGGGAGCTGTTTTTT,CASSFGGLAGELFF,TRBJ2-2,.,.,TRBV11-3
TGTGCCACCAGTGATTTTTCGGCGAATACCTACAATGAGCAGTTCTTC,CATSDFSANTYNEQFF,TRBJ2-1,.,.,TRBV24-1
TGTGCCAGCAGCTTTGGGGGTTCTTCACCCCTCCACTTT,CASSFGGSSPLHF,TRBJ1-6,.,.,TRBV7-9
TGTGCCAGCAGTGAAAGCGACTACCCCCCCTACAATGAGCAGTTCTTC,CASSESDYPPYNEQFF,TRBJ2-1,.,.,TRBV6-1
TGTGCCAGTAGTATAGGTGGACAGGGGGCGCGGGAGACCCAGTACTTC,CASSIGGQGARETQYF,TRBJ2-5,TRBD1,.,TRBV19
TGTGCCAGCAGTTTATTTTTACAGGGAGGAGATCAGCCCCAGCATTTT,CASSLFLQGGDQPQHF,TRBJ1-5,.,.,TRBV28
TGTGCCAGCAGCCTGGGGCAGGGTAGGGAGACCCAGTACTTC,CASSLGQGRETQYF,TRBJ2-5,.,.,TRBV11-2
TGTGCCAGCAGCCCCCTACAGGGACGGGAGCAGTACTTC,CASSPLQGREQYF,TRBJ2-7,.,.,TRBV28
TGTGCCAGCAGCCCGACAGGGTTTTTCAATGAGCAGTTCTTC,CASSPTGFFNEQFF,TRBJ2-1,TRBD1,.,TRBV5-6